This record looks at one T cell receptor (beta chain) sequence and its context. Its target is not known. The data were obtained in a study of cytomegalovirus exposure and HLA in healthy donors. Turning to the study itself: Ancestry clustering placed 81% of over 300 genotyped donors in the Caucasian-associated cluster.

General observations from the study: Immune exposure information comprised only CMV serostatus.

13 Jbeta primers and 60 Vbeta primers were used for the PCR. Repertoires were generated with immunoSEQ multiplex PCR, while TCRdb's copy carries only in-frame clones and drops some. Of about 140,000 clones in the sample, roughly 76% were seen once. Germline loops: CDR1 SEHNR, CDR2 FQNEAQ (reference sequence). CDR3 length: 16 amino acids. Losses at the gene ends were 5 bases for V and 0 bases for J; bases not matched to a gene: 7. The receptor's source is a woman aged 40 to 55 in good health and CMV-seronegative. What was sequenced was PBMCs. The chain carries TRBV7-9 and TRBJ1-3; 7 bases agree with TRBD1. In DNA, the CDR3 is TGTGCCAGCAGCACCACAGGGGCACCCTCTGGAAACACCATATATTTT. Protein sequence: CASSTTGAPSGNTIYF.